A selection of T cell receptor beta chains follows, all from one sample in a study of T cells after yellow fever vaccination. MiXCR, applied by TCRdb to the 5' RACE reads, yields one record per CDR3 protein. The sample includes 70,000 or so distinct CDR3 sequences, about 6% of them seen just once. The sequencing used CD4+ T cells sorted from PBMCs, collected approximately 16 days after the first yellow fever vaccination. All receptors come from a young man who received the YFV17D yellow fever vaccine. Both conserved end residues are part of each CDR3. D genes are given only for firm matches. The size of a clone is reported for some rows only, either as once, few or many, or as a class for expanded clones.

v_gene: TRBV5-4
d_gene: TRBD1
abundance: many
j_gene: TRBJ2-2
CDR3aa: CASSLQGFGELFF
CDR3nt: TGTGCCAGCAGTTTACAGGGGTTTGGGGAGCTGTTTTTT

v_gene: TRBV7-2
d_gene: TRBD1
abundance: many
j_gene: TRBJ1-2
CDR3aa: CASSRDRGGYGYTF
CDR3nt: TGTGCCAGCAGCCGCGACAGGGGCGGCTACGGCTACACCTTC

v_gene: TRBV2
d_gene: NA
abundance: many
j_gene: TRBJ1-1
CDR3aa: CASSLRDTEAFF
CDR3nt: TGTGCCAGCAGTCTACGGGATACTGAAGCTTTCTTT

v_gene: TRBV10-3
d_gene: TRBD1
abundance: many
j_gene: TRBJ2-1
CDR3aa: CAIRPGQGSNEQFF
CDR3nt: TGTGCCATCAGGCCGGGACAGGGTAGCAATGAGCAGTTCTTC

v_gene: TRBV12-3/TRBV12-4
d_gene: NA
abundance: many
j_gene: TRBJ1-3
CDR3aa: CASRDRVVGGNTIYF
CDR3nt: TGTGCCAGCAGAGACCGGGTGGTGGGGGGAAACACCATATATTTT

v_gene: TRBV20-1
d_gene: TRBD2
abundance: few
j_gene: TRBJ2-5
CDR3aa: CSAQLGGGSQETQYF
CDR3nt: TGCAGTGCCCAGTTGGGGGGGGGAAGCCAAGAGACCCAGTACTTC

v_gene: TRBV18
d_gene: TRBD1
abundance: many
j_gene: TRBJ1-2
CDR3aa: CASSPRTGPFAANGYTF
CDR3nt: TGTGCCAGCTCACCTCGGACAGGCCCCTTTGCGGCGAATGGCTACACCTTC

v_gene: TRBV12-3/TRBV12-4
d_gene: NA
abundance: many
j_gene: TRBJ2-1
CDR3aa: CASSLRGLGNEQFF
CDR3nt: TGTGCCAGCAGTTTGCGGGGACTCGGGAATGAGCAGTTCTTC

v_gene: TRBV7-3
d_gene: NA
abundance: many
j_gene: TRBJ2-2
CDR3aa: CASSEYHRASTGELFF
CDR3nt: TGTGCCAGCAGCGAGTACCACAGAGCCTCCACCGGGGAGCTGTTTTTT

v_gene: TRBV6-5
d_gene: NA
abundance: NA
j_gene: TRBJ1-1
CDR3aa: CASSYSSRDVRAFF
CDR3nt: TGTGCCAGCAGTTACTCCTCCCGGGACGTTAGGGCTTTCTTT

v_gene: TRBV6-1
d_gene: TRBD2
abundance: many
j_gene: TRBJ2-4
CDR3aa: CASSGGGGARKNIQYF
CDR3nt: TGTGCCAGCAGTGGTGGCGGGGGGGCCCGGAAAAACATTCAGTACTTC

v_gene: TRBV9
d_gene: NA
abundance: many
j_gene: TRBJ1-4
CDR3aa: CASSSGGTYEKLFF
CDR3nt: TGTGCCAGCAGCTCGGGTGGGACATACGAAAAACTGTTTTTT

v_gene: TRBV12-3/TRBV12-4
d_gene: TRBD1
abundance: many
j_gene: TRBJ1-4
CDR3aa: CASRTGTGGGEKLFF
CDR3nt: TGTGCCAGCAGGACCGGGACAGGGGGAGGTGAAAAACTGTTTTTT

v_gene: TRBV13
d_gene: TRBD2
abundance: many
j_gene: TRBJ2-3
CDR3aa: CASSAGLAGDTQYF
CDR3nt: TGTGCCAGCAGCGCCGGACTAGCAGGAGATACGCAGTATTTT

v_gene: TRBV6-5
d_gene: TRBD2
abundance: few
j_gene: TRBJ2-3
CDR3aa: CASSYGGVGADTQYF
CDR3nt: TGTGCCAGCAGTTACGGGGGGGTCGGGGCAGATACGCAGTATTTT

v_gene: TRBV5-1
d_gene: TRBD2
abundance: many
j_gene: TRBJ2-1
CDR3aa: CASSLGLAGAYNEQFF
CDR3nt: TGCGCCAGCAGCCTCGGACTAGCGGGGGCGTACAATGAGCAGTTCTTC

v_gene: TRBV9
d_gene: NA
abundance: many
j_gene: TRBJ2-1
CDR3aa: CASSTPGGVGNEQFF
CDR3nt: TGTGCCAGCAGCACCCCCGGCGGGGTTGGGAATGAGCAGTTCTTC

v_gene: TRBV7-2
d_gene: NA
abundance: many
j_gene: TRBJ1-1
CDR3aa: CALDGADGKAFF
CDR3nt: TGTGCCCTTGATGGGGCCGACGGGAAAGCTTTCTTT

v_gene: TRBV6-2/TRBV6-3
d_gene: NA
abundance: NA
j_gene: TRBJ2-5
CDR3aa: CASSYSTGGQTQYF
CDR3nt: TGTGCCAGCAGTTACTCGACCGGGGGTCAGACCCAGTACTTC

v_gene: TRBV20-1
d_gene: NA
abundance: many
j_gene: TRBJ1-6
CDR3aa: CSARDRGNSPLHF
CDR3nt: TGCAGTGCTAGAGACAGGGGTAATTCACCCCTCCACTTT

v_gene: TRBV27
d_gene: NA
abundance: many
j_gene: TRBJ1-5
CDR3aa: CASSLVPTGRQPQHF
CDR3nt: TGTGCCAGCAGTTTAGTTCCGACGGGACGGCAGCCCCAGCATTTT

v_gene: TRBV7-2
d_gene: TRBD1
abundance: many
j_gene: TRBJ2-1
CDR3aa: CASSTGTGGREQFF
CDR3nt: TGTGCCAGCAGCACCGGGACAGGGGGTCGTGAGCAGTTCTTC

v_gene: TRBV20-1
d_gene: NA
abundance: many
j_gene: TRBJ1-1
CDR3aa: CSGRGGAQNTEAFF
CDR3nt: TGCAGTGGGAGGGGTGGGGCGCAGAACACTGAAGCTTTCTTT

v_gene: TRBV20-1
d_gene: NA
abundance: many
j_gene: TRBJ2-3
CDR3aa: CSASVAGTSDTQYF
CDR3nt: TGCAGTGCTAGTGTGGCGGGAACGTCAGATACGCAGTATTTT

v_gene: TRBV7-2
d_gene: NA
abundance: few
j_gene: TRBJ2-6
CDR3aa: CASSRAPSSGANVLTF
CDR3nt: TGTGCCAGCAGCCGAGCTCCCAGCTCTGGGGCCAACGTCCTGACTTTC

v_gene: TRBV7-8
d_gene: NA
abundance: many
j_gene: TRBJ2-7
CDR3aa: CGTGDYGEQYF
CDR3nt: TGTGGAACAGGGGACTATGGCGAGCAGTACTTC

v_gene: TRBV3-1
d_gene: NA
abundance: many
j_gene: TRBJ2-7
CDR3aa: CASSQKRFRNEQYF
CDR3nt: TGTGCCAGCAGCCAAAAAAGGTTTCGGAACGAGCAGTACTTC

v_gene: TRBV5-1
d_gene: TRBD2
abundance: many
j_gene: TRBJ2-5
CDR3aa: CASSRGSGVQETQYF
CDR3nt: TGCGCCAGCAGCCGCGGTAGCGGGGTCCAAGAGACCCAGTACTTC

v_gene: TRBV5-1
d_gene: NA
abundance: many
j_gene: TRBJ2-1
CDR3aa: CASYVQGSYNEQFF
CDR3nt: TGCGCCAGTTACGTTCAGGGATCCTACAATGAGCAGTTCTTC

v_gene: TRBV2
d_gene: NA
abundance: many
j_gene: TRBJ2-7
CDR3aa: CASVGMDFSYEQYF
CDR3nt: TGTGCCAGCGTAGGTATGGATTTTTCCTACGAGCAGTACTTC

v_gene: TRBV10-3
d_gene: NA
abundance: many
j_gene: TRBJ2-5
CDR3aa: CASGVADLQETQYF
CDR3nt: TGTGCTTCGGGAGTAGCGGACCTCCAAGAGACCCAGTACTTC

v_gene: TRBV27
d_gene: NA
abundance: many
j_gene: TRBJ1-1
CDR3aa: CASSTGNTEAFF
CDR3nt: TGTGCCAGCAGTACAGGGAACACTGAAGCTTTCTTT

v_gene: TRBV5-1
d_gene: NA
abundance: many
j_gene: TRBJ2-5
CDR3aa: CASSQVQGQETQYF
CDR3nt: TGCGCCAGCAGCCAAGTCCAGGGGCAAGAGACCCAGTACTTC

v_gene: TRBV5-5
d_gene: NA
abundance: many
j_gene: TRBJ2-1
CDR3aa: CASSLPDAYNEQFF
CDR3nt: TGTGCCAGCAGCTTGCCCGATGCCTACAATGAGCAGTTCTTC

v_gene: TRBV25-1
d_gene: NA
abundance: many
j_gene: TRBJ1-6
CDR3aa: CASQGSKGYNSPLHF
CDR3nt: TGTGCCAGCCAGGGGTCCAAGGGGTATAATTCACCCCTCCACTTT

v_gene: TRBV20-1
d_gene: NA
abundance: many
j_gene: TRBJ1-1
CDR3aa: CSAAGPIGGMNTEAFF
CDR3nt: TGCAGTGCCGCGGGGCCCATCGGGGGGATGAACACTGAAGCTTTCTTT

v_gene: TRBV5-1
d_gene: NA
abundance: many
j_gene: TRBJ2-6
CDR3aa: CASSLTSSGANVLTF
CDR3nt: TGCGCCAGCAGCTTGACTAGCTCTGGGGCCAACGTCCTGACTTTC

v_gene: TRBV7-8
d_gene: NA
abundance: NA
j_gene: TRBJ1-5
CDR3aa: CASSLAGRSNQPQHF
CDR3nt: TGTGCCAGCAGCTTAGCTGGCAGGAGCAATCAGCCCCAGCATTTT